A selection of T cell receptor beta chains follows, all from one sample in a study of vaccination effects on CD4 cells after COVID-19. The repertoire was sequenced with immunoSEQ multiplex PCR; TCRdb's copy has only in-frame clones and lacks some. The data show approximately 30,000 clones, 83% seen once. These TCRs are of unknown antigen specificity. The sample consisted of CD4+ T cells from PBMCs cultured with HCoV-NL63 spike peptides, taken after COVID-19 vaccination. The source is a human donor who received a COVID-19 vaccine. Some clones in this sample may be carry-over from other donors' samples. Each CDR3 is given with its conserved first and last residue. Fields, in order: D gene, J gene, clone size, V gene, CDR3 protein, CDR3 DNA. A D gene is named only where the DNA matches it firmly. The listing skips clone size in some rows; elsewhere it reads once, few, many or a size class.

NA TRBJ1-1 NA TRBV12-5 CASGLVLGGNTEAFF TGTGCTAGTGGTTTGGTACTTGGCGGGAACACTGAAGCTTTCTTT
TRBD1 TRBJ1-2 once TRBV2 CASRTGGNYGYTF TGTGCCAGCAGAACAGGGGGAAACTATGGCTACACCTTC
NA TRBJ1-5 NA TRBV18 CASSLDTFNQPQHF TGTGCCAGCTCACTGGACACATTCAATCAGCCCCAGCATTTT
TRBD1 TRBJ2-6 NA TRBV18 CASSPPGGTSGANVLTF TGTGCCAGCTCACCACCAGGGGGCACCTCTGGGGCCAACGTCCTGACTTTC
TRBD1 TRBJ1-2 NA TRBV2 CASSENPGTGGVYGYTF TGTGCCAGCAGCGAAAACCCCGGGACAGGGGGCGTGTATGGCTACACCTTC
NA TRBJ1-2 NA TRBV4-3 CASSQDRSGYGYTF TGCGCCAGCAGCCAAGATAGATCAGGTTATGGCTACACCTTC
TRBD1 TRBJ2-5 few TRBV29-1 CSVDSNRGRRQETQYF TGCAGCGTTGACAGTAACAGGGGGCGGCGGCAAGAGACCCAGTACTTC
NA TRBJ2-5 NA TRBV5-4 CASSFVGQGTQYF TGTGCCAGCAGCTTTGTGGGTCAAGGGACCCAGTACTTC
NA TRBJ1-1 NA TRBV9 CASKRDGNTEAFF TGTGCCAGCAAACGGGATGGGAACACTGAAGCTTTCTTT
NA TRBJ1-1 NA TRBV6-5 CASSSEQPGTEAFF TGTGCCAGCAGTTCGGAACAGCCCGGAACTGAAGCTTTCTTT
NA TRBJ2-5 NA TRBV3-1/TRBV3-2 CASSPRPETQYF TGTGCCAGCAGCCCCCGTCCGGAGACCCAGTACTTC
TRBD1 TRBJ2-2 NA TRBV6-6 CASGQGGTGELFF TGTGCCAGCGGACAGGGGGGCACCGGGGAGCTGTTTTTT
NA TRBJ1-6 NA TRBV4-3 CASSQGAVPNSPLHF TGCGCCAGCAGCCAAGGGGCCGTTCCCAATTCACCCCTCCACTTT
TRBD2 TRBJ2-3 NA TRBV18 CASSPIGTSGGHADTQYF TGTGCCAGCTCACCGATCGGGACTAGCGGAGGACACGCAGATACGCAGTATTTT
NA TRBJ1-2 NA TRBV7-9 CASSLSSDGYTF TGTGCCAGCAGCTTATCAAGTGATGGCTACACCTTC
TRBD1 TRBJ2-7 NA TRBV6-1 CASSEPGRDRVF TGTGCCAGCAGTGAGCCCGGGCGGGACAGGGTTTTC
NA TRBJ1-2 few TRBV7-2 CASSLAPDSSYGYTF TGTGCCAGCAGCTTAGCGCCGGACTCCTCTTATGGCTACACCTTC
TRBD1 TRBJ2-4 NA TRBV25-1 CASSEGQGGNIQYF TGTGCCAGCAGTGAGGGACAGGGAGGAAACATTCAGTACTTC
TRBD1 TRBJ2-2 NA TRBV15 CATSRGPGQGITGELFF TGTGCCACCAGCAGAGGGCCGGGACAGGGGATCACCGGGGAGCTGTTTTTT
NA TRBJ1-2 NA TRBV28 CASSNWGPGGYTF TGTGCCAGCAGCAATTGGGGGCCGGGTGGCTACACCTTC
NA TRBJ1-4 NA TRBV18 CASSPGGDNSAEKLFF TGTGCCAGCTCACCCGGGGGGGATAACAGTGCTGAAAAACTGTTTTTT
NA TRBJ1-2 NA TRBV4-1 CASSPPGRGNDGYTF TGCGCCAGCAGCCCCCCCGGGAGGGGGAACGATGGCTACACCTTC
NA TRBJ1-1 NA TRBV28 CASSLGHQAEAFF TGTGCCAGCAGTTTAGGGCATCAGGCTGAAGCTTTCTTT
NA TRBJ1-6 NA TRBV18 CASSPSGSLDSPLHF TGTGCCAGCTCGCCCTCAGGGTCTTTGGATTCACCCCTCCACTTT
TRBD1 TRBJ1-4 once TRBV19 CASRPQGVGEKLFF TGTGCCAGTAGGCCTCAGGGGGTAGGGGAAAAACTGTTTTTT
NA TRBJ1-2 once TRBV28 CASSIAGLVGYTF TGTGCCAGCAGTATCGCAGGTCTGGTTGGCTACACCTTC
TRBD2 TRBJ2-5 NA TRBV5-1 CASSSLAGGPETQYF TGCGCCAGCAGCTCACTAGCGGGGGGGCCGGAGACCCAGTACTTC
TRBD1 TRBJ2-5 NA TRBV24-1 CATSDPTGGEAQYF TGTGCCACCAGTGACCCGACAGGGGGCGAGGCCCAGTACTTC
NA TRBJ1-5 NA TRBV6-5 CASSSRGGNQPQHF TGTGCCAGCAGTTCCAGGGGAGGGAATCAGCCCCAGCATTTT
NA TRBJ1-6 NA TRBV2 CASSAMRQSQNSPLHF TGTGCCAGCAGTGCTATGAGACAGTCCCAAAATTCACCCCTCCACTTT
NA TRBJ2-2 NA TRBV12-5 CASGLGHGNTGELFF TGTGCTAGTGGTTTGGGCCACGGGAACACCGGGGAGCTGTTTTTT